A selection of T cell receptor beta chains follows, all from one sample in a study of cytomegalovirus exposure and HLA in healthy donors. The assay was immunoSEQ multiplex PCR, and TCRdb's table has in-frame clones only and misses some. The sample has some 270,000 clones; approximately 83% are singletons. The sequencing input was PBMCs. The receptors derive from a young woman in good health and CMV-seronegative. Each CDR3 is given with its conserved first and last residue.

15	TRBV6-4	CASSDPSSGSNEQFF
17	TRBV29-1	CSVDGSLAGARTDTQYF
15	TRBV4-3	CASSPGTGFNEKLFF
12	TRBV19	CASMYPNYGYTF
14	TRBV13	CASGLRASDTEAFF
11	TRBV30	CAWSDGQKLFF
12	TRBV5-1	CASSYNRGGYTF
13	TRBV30	CAWNSGISLEQYF
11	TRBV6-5	CASTYQETQYF
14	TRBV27	CASKGAVNSYEQYF
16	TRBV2	CASSWTGGSGANVLTF
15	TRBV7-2	CASSLGGYSNQPQHF
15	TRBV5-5	CASSRLRDTSQPQHF
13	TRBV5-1	CASSLFSADTQYF
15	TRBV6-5	CASSRSGTAYSPLHF
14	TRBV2	CASRGQGDTGELFF
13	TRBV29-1	CSVWGSTAYEQYF
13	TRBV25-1	CASSGPGHYEQYF
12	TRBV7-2	CASSLGEGVAFF
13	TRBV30	CAWSAGGGYGYTF
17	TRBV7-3	CASSLTGGGAGANVLTF
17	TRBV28	CASSLGQGGLWNTEAFF
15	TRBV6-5	CASSYTGDGGAEAFF
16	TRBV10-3	CAISTTRQGLNEKLFF
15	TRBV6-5	CASSYRQGPNYGYTF
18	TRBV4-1	CASSQDRGLAGLTYEQYF
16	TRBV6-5	CASSYSVRGRSTEAFF
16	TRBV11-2	CASSLVWAPGGGEQYF
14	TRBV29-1	CSVTGLAGPYEQYF
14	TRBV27	CASSPAVGGYGYTF
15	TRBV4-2	CASSRMERGGDEQYF
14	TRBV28	CASSLLAGSYEQYF
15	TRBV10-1	CASSLAGGPYNEQFF
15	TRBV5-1	CASSLLRDSYNEQFF
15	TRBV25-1	CASTGLADSYNEQFF
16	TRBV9	CASSVGRLALTDTQYF
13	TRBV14	CASSREAGYEQYF
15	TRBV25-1	CASIGPAGGYNEQFF